One sample yielded the 12 T cell receptor beta chains listed below, sequenced in a study of molecular identifiers for immune sequencing clone quantification. TCRdb re-called the PCR reads through MiXCR, storing one row per CDR3 protein. The data show 75,000 to 100,000 distinct CDR3 sequences, with around 17% seen just once and roughly 0.8% held by the top ten. The specimen was naive CD8+ T cells from blood, with Jurkat cell RNA spiked in. The subset: FACS-sorted CD8+CD4-CCR7+CD45RA+ naive T cells. These receptors all stem from a human donor in good health. Some libraries in this study had Jurkat cell RNA spiked in.

This clonotype came up many times. The chain uses TRBV13 and TRBJ2-7; 8 positions match TRBD2. Germline CDR1 is PRHDT and CDR2 is FYEKMQ (reference sequence). Trimming at V came to 5 bases and at J to 3 bases, leaving 9 bases not matched to a gene. The CDR3 consists of 15 residues. The CDR3 sequence: CASSPSSGPGYEQYF. The CDR3 DNA follows: TGTGCCAGCAGCCCATCTAGCGGGCCCGGCTACGAGCAGTACTTC.

This clonotype was picked up many times. This chain links TRBV9 with TRBJ1-1, with 9 bases that match TRBD1. This CDR3 spans 14 amino acids. V was pared by 0 bases and J by 9 bases, with 6 bases of the junction left unmatched. Germline CDR1 and CDR2: SGDLS and YYNGEE. CDR3 bases: TGTGCCAGCAGCGTAGAGGGACAGGGAGATAAAGCTTTCTTT. The encoded protein is CASSVEGQGDKAFF. Based on the CDR3 plus reference TRBV9 and TRBJ1-1, the full variable domain is DSGVTQTPKHLITATGQRVTLRCSPRSGDLSVYWYQQSLDQGLQFLIQYYNGEERAKGNILERFSAQQFPDLHSELNLSSLELGDSALYFCASSVEGQGDKAFFGQGTRLTVV.

This clonotype was seen many times. V usage is TRBV20-1 and J usage is TRBJ1-6; D may be TRBD1 (5 bases). This CDR3 is 16 amino acids long. The V gene lost 0 bases and the J gene lost 0 bases, with 9 bases spanning the gap. CDR1 is DFQATT and CDR2 is SNEGSKA in the germline V gene (reference sequence). As DNA, the CDR3 is TGCAGTGCTAGAGACAGGGAGAGCTCCTATAATTCACCCCTCCACTTT. Encoded protein: CSARDRESSYNSPLHF.

The sample holds many counts of this clonotype. The V gene is TRBV7-9, the J gene TRBJ1-1, with D perhaps matching TRBD1 (6 bases). The CDR3 runs 21 residues. CDR1 SEHNR and CDR2 FQNEAQ come from the germline V gene (reference sequence). Trimming took 5 bases from V and 2 from J, leaving 33 bases between them. CDR3 loop: CASSGLDPPARPGQPNTEAFF. The CDR3 nucleotides read TGTGCCAGCAGCGGACTCGATCCGCCAGCTAGGCCTGGACAGCCAAACACTGAAGCTTTCTTT.

As to this clonotype: This sequence may be a read error, since a much larger clone differs from it by one base. The chain uses TRBV7-9 and TRBJ2-1; D is unresolved. The CDR3 is 15 residues long. In germline, CDR1 is SEHNR, CDR2 FQNEAQ (reference sequence). The DNA of the CDR3 is TGTGTCAGCAGCTTAGCTTGGAGCTCCTACAATGAGCAGTTCTTC. Its protein product is CVSSLAWSSYNEQFF.

This clonotype has at least ten counts. The rearrangement links TRBV4-3 to TRBJ2-3, with D hard to call. The V end was cut by 4 bases, the J end by 2 bases, with 13 bases between. The CDR3 sequence is 15 residues long. From germline, CDR1 is LGHNA and CDR2 YSLEER. The DNA of the CDR3 is TGCGCCAGCAGCCTCCTAGGTGGGGACACAGATACGCAGTATTTT. Protein product: CASSLLGGDTDTQYF.

This clonotype occurred many times. The chain uses TRBV5-1 and TRBJ1-1; D call uncertain. The CDR3 spans 15 residues. Trimming took 0 bases from V and 1 from J, leaving 10 bases between them. Germline loops: CDR1 SGHRS, CDR2 YFSETQ. This CDR3 reads CASSLDPSANTEAFF. CDR3 nucleotide sequence: TGCGCCAGCAGCTTGGACCCAAGCGCGAACACTGAAGCTTTCTTT.

Only a few counts were recorded for this clonotype. A clone one base away is much larger, so this may be a read error. The rearrangement joins TRBV19 to TRBJ2-5; D may be TRBD2 (5 bases). The V end was cut by 6 bases, the J end by 5 bases, with 19 bases between. The CDR3 length is 15 residues. Germline V lookup: CDR1 LNHDA, CDR2 SQIVND (reference sequence). CDR3 bases: TGTGCCAGTAGCCTCGGTCAGGTGCAGCGGGAGACCCAGTACTTC. Translated: CASSLGQVQRETQYF. Full variable domain (remainder filled in from reference TRBV19 and TRBJ2-5): DGGITQSPKYLFRKEGQNVTLSCEQNLNHDAMYWYRQDPGQGLRLIYYSQIVNDFQKGDIAEGYSVSREKKESFPLTVTSAQKNPTAFYLCASSLGQVQRETQYFGPGTRLLVL.

Of note for this clonotype: Because the CDR3 is missing its conserved closing phenylalanine or tryptophan, this is likely a read error. V and J are TRBV5-3 and TRBJ2-7; D gene uncertain. TRBV5-3 is classed as an ORF, of uncertain function. The CDR3 runs to 15 residues. The CDR3 bases are TGTGCCAGCAGCTTGGATTCCGGCTCATTGAGAGAGCAGTACTCC. It yields the protein CASSLDSGSLREQYS.

CDR3 region: CASSHGTDYEQYF. CDR3 DNA sequence: TGTGCCAGCAGCCACGGGACAGACTACGAGCAGTACTTC. This sequence joins TRBV3-1 and TRBJ2-7; 7 bases fit TRBD1. J lost 3 bases, V lost 3 bases, and 2 bases had no gene match. CDR3 size: 13 residues. Germline lookup yields CDR1 LGHDT and CDR2 YNNKEL (reference sequence).

To note about this clonotype: One base away lies a much larger clone, so this may be a sequencing read error. This CDR3 fails to terminate in the conserved phenylalanine or tryptophan, so it likely reflects a read error. The chain links TRBV6-2 or TRBV6-3 to TRBJ1-1; TRBD1 is a possible D gene (6 bases). The CDR3 is 15 residues long. Trimming stripped 8 bases from V and 6 bases from J, with 22 bases between. Per the germline V gene, CDR1 is MNHEY and CDR2 is SVGEGT. The CDR3 is CASLGTGGPRSEAFL. The DNA of the CDR3 is TGTGCCAGCCTCGGGACGGGGGGCCCCCGATCTGAAGCTTTCTTA.

The chain is built from TRBV11-1 and TRBJ2-5, with TRBD1 identical over 9 bases. Germline assignment: CDR1 SGHAT and CDR2 FQDESV (reference sequence). The CDR3 is made up of 13 amino acids. With V trimmed by 7 bases and J by 4 bases, 4 bases remained unmatched. Here the CDR3 reads CASTPTGGETQYF. The CDR3 DNA reads TGTGCCAGCACCCCGACAGGGGGAGAGACCCAGTACTTC.